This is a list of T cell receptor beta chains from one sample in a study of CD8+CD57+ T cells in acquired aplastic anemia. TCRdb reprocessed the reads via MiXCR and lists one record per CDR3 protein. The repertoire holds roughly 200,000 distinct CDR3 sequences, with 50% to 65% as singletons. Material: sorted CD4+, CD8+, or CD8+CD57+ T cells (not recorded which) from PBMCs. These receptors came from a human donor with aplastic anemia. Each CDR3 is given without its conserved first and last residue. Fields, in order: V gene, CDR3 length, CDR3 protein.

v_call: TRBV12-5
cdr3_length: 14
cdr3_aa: ASGLTGTRLTGELF

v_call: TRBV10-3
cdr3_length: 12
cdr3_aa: AISGGTGGSPLH

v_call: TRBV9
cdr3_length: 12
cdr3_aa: ASSVTGGADEQY

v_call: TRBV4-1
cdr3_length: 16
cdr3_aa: ASSRGRQGASGANVLT

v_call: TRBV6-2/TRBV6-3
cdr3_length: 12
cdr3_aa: ASRRTGGASEAF

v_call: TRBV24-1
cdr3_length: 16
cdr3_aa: ATSDLLSDRGQLNEQF

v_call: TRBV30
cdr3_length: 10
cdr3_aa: AWSGMSYGYT

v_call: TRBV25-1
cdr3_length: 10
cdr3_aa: ASTPGSGEQF

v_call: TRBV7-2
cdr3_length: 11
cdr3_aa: ASSLGWEAEAF

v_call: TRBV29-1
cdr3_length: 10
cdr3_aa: SVEQGADTQY

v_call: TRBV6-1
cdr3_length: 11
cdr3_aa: AGQRTGAAEAF

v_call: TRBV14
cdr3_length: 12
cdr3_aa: ASSQTGPTGELF

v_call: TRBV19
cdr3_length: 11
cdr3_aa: ASRTGGNTEAF

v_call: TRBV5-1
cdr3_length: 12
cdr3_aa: ASSYDIGNYEQY

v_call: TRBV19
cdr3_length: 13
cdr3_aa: ASSIPLGVNQPQH

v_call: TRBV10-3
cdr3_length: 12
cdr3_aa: AISESPIGDTQY

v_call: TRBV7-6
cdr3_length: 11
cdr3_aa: ASSLAQYNEQF

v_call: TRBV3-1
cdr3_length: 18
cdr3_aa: ASSQGWVRDRVEWEYGYT

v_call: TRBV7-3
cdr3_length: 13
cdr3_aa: ASSPTGSRTDTQY

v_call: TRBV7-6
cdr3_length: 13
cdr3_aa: ASSPVTGMNTEAF

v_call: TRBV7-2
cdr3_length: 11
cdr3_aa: ASSLDLGTGLY

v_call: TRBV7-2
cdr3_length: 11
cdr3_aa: ASSTGGYYEQY

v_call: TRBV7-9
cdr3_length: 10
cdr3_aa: ASSLDQETQY

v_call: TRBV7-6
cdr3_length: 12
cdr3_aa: ASSYGGLGTEAF

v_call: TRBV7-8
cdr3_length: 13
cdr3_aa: ASSLQGSSYNEQF

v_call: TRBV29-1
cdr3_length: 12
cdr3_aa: SVDSQGKSTEAF

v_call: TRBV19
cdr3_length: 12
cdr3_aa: ASSEGQGLNEQF

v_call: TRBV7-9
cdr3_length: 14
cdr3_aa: ASSLAAGRASYEQY

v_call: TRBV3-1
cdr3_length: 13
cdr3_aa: ASSQTGGPIYEQY

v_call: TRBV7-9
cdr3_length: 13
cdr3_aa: ASSSQTGYSYEQY

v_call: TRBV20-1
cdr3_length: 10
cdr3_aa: SASPGTAEQY

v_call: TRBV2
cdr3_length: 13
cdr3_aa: ASSEGQVGRYEQY

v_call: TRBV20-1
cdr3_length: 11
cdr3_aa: SASEDRGREQY

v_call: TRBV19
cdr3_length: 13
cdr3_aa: ASMYLQGVNTEAF

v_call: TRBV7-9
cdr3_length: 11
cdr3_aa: ASSTQGSTEAF

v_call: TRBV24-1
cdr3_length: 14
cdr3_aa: ATSDSVGGQVDEQF

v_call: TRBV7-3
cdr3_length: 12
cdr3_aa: ASRTTGGAHEQF

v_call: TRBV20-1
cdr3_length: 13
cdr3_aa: SADRQGSYNSPLH

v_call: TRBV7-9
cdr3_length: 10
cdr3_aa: ASSFEGQPQH

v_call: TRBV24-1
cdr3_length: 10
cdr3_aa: ATSDFPRRQF

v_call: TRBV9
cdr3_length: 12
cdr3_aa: ASSVNRQGNEQY

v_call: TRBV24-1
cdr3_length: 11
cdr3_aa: ATSDLLGYAQY

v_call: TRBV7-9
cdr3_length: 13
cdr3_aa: ATSRRTGSYNEQF

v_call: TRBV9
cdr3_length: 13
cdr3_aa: ASSVYAGGTGELC

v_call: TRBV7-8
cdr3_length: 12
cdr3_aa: ASSYLPTGDGYT

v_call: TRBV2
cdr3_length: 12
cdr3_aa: ASGVSGSTDTQY